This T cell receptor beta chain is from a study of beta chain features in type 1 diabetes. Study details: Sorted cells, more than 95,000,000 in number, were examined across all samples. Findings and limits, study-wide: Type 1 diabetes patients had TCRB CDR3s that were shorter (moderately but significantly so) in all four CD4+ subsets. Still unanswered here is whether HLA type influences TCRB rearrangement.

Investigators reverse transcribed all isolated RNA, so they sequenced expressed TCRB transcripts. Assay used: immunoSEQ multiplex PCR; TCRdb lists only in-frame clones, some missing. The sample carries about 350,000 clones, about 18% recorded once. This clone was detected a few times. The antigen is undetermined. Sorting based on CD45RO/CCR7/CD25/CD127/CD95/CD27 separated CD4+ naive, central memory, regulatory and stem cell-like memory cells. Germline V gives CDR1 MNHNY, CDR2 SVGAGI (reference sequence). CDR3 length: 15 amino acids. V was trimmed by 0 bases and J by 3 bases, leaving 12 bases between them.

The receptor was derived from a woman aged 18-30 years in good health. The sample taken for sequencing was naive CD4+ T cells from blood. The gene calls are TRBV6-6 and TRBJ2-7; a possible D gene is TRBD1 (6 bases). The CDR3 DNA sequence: TGTGCCAGCAGTTACTCGACACAGGGCGGCTACGAGCAGTACTTC. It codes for CASSYSTQGGYEQYF.